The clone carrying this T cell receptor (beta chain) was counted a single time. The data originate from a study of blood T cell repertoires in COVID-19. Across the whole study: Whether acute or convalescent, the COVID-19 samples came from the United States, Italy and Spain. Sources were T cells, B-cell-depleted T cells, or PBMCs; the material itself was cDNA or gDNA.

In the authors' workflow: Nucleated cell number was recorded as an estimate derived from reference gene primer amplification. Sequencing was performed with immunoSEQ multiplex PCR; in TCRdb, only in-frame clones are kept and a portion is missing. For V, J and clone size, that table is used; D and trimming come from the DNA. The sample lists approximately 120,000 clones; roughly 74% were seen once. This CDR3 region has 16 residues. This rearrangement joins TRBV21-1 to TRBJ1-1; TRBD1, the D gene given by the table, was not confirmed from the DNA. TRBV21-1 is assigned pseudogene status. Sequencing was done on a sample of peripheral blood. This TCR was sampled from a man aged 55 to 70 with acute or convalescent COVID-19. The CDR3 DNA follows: TGTGCCAGCAGCCGAAAAGCACAGGCAATGAACACTGAAGCTTTCTTT. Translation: CASSRKAQAMNTEAFF.